The text below deals with one TCR beta chain. Its antigen is still unknown. Per-base quality was not reported, and no clone a single base away is much larger than it. These data come from a study of CD8 T cells in Susac syndrome (dated by TCRdb to between 2019 and 2020). General notes on the study: Among the Susac syndrome patients who were sequenced, clinically active disease was present in five or six and clinical remission was observed in roughly eight. The study used repertoire sequencing to test whether antigen drove CD8+ T cell activation and differentiation in Susac syndrome. At blood withdrawal, Susac syndrome patients were therapy-naive, treated with corticosteroids (with IVIg additionally given to some), or treated with IVIg alone. The clonality of the CD8+ T cell repertoire was compared across 12 healthy donors, about 14 Susac syndrome patients and fewer than 16 multiple sclerosis patients. The paper's findings and limits, for the study overall: Looking at Susac-specific public clones, the researchers identified around 15 in the total CD8+ repertoire and about 5 in the CD8+ TEMRA repertoire. The study acknowledged that relatively few individuals were included in the TCR sequencing and HLA analysis. Clonal expansion was seen in Susac syndrome CD8+ repertoires, peaking in CD8+ TEMRA cells and being greater in clinically active patients than in remitting ones.

Peripheral blood CD8+ and CD4+ T cells from healthy donors, Susac syndrome patients and multiple sclerosis patients were profiled using high-throughput TCR beta sequencing. Recently defined diagnostic criteria for definite or probable disease were met by the Susac syndrome patients. Bulk CD8+ and CD4+ T cells were purified magnetically by negative isolation, whereas CD8+ TEMRA cells were enriched by FACS. Blood was drawn into EDTA tubes, processed within 24 hours, and PBMCs were isolated by density gradient centrifugation. PBMCs intended for TCR sequencing were cryopreserved in liquid nitrogen and were subsequently thawed in a 37 degrees C water bath. Purity of sorted or isolated CD4+, CD8+ and CD8+ TEMRA cells was at least 90%. RNA was extracted using the RNeasy kit, and roughly 0.45 to 1 microgram was reverse transcribed with random hexamers. The immunoSEQ multiplex PCR assay, which covers 54 Vbeta and 13 Jbeta segments, was used to amplify TCR beta CDR3 regions. PCR amplification bias was corrected by using a synthetic template baseline for primer optimization and computational correction. The paper's data handling went like this. Reads were annotated to V, D and J genes per IMGT and analyzed with immunoSEQ Analyzer, keeping only productive sequences. Clonality was computed as one minus Shannon entropy normalized by log2 of the number of productive unique sequences. For each patient and control, public and private clones were evaluated among the 100 most prevalent clones. Susac-specific clones were defined as absent from healthy and MS cohorts, over a thousand published viral clones and other ImmuneACCESS disease sequences. TCRdb itself trimmed the public reads at Q25 with fastp, ran MiXCR and retained productive beta chains. Under each unique CDR3 protein, matching rows form one entry showing the most common genes and DNA. The V and J calls reflect TCRdb's pipeline rather than the authors' work. The table for this sample lists 95,000 to 150,000 distinct CDR3 sequences; just under 95% of them were counted only once. The ten top clones hold about 0.28% of the sample.

Sequenced: CD8+ T cells from PBMCs. This TCR was recovered from a human donor with Susac syndrome.

This receptor has the CDR3 CSAKTSGGAETQYF. The DNA is as follows: TGCAGCGCCAAGACTAGCGGGGGGGCGGAGACCCAGTACTTC. The rearranged segments are TRBV29-1 and TRBJ2-5, with 14 bases matching TRBD2. V lost 7 bases and J lost 5 bases, and the count of bases not matched to a germline gene is 6. From cysteine to phenylalanine, the CDR3 is 14 amino acids long. The sequence is cut down to CDR3 DNA, 42 bases in frame from base 1. CDR1 and CDR2 are drawn from the germline V gene: SQVTM, ANQGSEA. The CDR3 plus the reference TRBV29-1 and TRBJ2-5 genes for the other parts give the full variable domain: SAVISQKPSRDICQRGTSLTIQCQVDSQVTMMFWYRQQPGQSLTLIATANQGSEATYESGFVIDKFPISRPNLTFSTLTVSNMSPEDSSIYLCSAKTSGGAETQYFGPGTRLLVL.